These T cell receptor beta chains were read from a single sample in a study of PD-L1 blockade in urothelial cancer. TCRdb keeps only in-frame clones here, not all; method: immunoSEQ multiplex PCR. The sample yields 40,000 or so clones, more than 65% seen once. The sample in question was PBMCs, obtained around atezolizumab (anti-PD-L1) treatment. These receptors originate from a man between 65 and 85 years old with urothelial cancer. The CDR3 runs from the conserved cysteine through the conserved F or W. A D gene is named only where the DNA matches it firmly. Some rows mark clone size as missing; the rest say once, few, many or name a class of expanded clone.

D: .; V: TRBV20-1; J: TRBJ2-1; size: .; CDR3: CSAGEYNEQFF; DNA: TGCAGTGCCGGAGAATACAATGAGCAGTTCTTC
D: TRBD2; V: TRBV6-1; J: TRBJ2-5; size: .; CDR3: CASSERGLAPETQYF; DNA: TGTGCCAGCAGTGAACGTGGACTAGCCCCAGAGACCCAGTACTTC
D: TRBD2; V: TRBV7-2; J: TRBJ2-1; size: once; CDR3: CASRNGRAGNEQFF; DNA: TGTGCCAGCAGAAACGGGAGGGCCGGCAATGAGCAGTTCTTC
D: .; V: TRBV18; J: TRBJ1-1; size: .; CDR3: CASSPGDTEAFF; DNA: TGTGCCAGCTCACCCGGGGACACTGAAGCTTTCTTT
D: .; V: TRBV28; J: TRBJ2-6; size: .; CDR3: CASSWTPSGANVLTF; DNA: TGTGCCAGCAGTTGGACACCCTCTGGGGCCAACGTCCTGACTTTC
D: TRBD1; V: TRBV25-1; J: TRBJ2-1; size: .; CDR3: CASSETGDSPYNEQFF; DNA: TGTGCCAGCAGTGAGACAGGGGATAGCCCCTACAATGAGCAGTTCTTC
D: .; V: TRBV10-3; J: TRBJ2-5; size: few; CDR3: CAIAERTQETQYF; DNA: TGTGCCATCGCGGAAAGAACTCAAGAGACCCAGTACTTC
D: TRBD1; V: TRBV2; J: TRBJ2-1; size: .; CDR3: CASSPRQGYNEQFF; DNA: TGTGCCAGCAGCCCCCGACAGGGTTACAATGAGCAGTTCTTC
D: TRBD2; V: TRBV9; J: TRBJ2-1; size: .; CDR3: CASSPRLADYNEQFF; DNA: TGTGCCAGCAGCCCTCGACTAGCGGACTACAATGAGCAGTTCTTC
D: TRBD2; V: TRBV11-2; J: TRBJ2-1; size: .; CDR3: CASSSSAGAYNEQFF; DNA: TGTGCCAGCAGCTCTAGTGCGGGAGCCTACAATGAGCAGTTCTTC
D: .; V: TRBV9; J: TRBJ2-5; size: .; CDR3: CASSVAKGLALETQYF; DNA: TGTGCCAGCAGCGTAGCAAAGGGATTAGCGCTAGAGACCCAGTACTTC
D: TRBD1; V: TRBV5-1; J: TRBJ1-2; size: .; CDR3: CASSLDRGHYGYTF; DNA: TGCGCCAGCAGTCTTGACAGGGGGCACTATGGCTACACCTTC
D: .; V: TRBV5-6; J: TRBJ2-7; size: .; CDR3: CASRGSRDYEQYF; DNA: TGTGCCAGCCGGGGGAGTCGTGACTACGAGCAGTACTTC
D: TRBD1; V: TRBV19; J: TRBJ1-2; size: few; CDR3: CASSRDRQYGYTF; DNA: TGTGCCAGTAGCAGGGACAGGCAGTATGGCTACACCTTC
D: .; V: TRBV30; J: TRBJ1-1; size: few; CDR3: CAWSVGEDTEAFF; DNA: TGTGCCTGGAGTGTGGGGGAGGACACTGAAGCTTTCTTT
D: TRBD1; V: TRBV7-9; J: TRBJ1-2; size: .; CDR3: CASSHPRTGGPDNYGYTF; DNA: TGTGCCAGCAGCCATCCTAGGACAGGGGGCCCGGATAACTATGGCTACACCTTC
D: TRBD2; V: TRBV7-9; J: TRBJ2-5; size: few; CDR3: CASSPTSSYETQYF; DNA: TGTGCCAGCAGCCCGACTAGCTCGTATGAGACCCAGTACTTC
D: .; V: TRBV7-3; J: TRBJ2-3; size: .; CDR3: CASSQTLADTQYF; DNA: TGTGCCAGCAGCCAGACATTAGCAGATACGCAGTATTTT
D: .; V: TRBV20-1; J: TRBJ2-4; size: once; CDR3: CSATPGAIQYF; DNA: TGCAGTGCTACGCCAGGGGCCATTCAGTACTTC
D: TRBD1; V: TRBV19; J: TRBJ2-1; size: .; CDR3: CASSIGGGHNEQFF; DNA: TGTGCCAGTAGTATAGGAGGGGGCCACAATGAGCAGTTCTTC
D: .; V: TRBV2; J: TRBJ2-4; size: .; CDR3: CASSETGAKNIQYF; DNA: TGTGCCAGCAGTGAAACTGGAGCCAAAAACATTCAGTACTTC
D: TRBD2; V: TRBV19; J: TRBJ2-7; size: .; CDR3: CASSEPGLAEGVPYEQYF; DNA: TGTGCCAGTAGTGAACCGGGACTAGCGGAGGGCGTCCCCTACGAGCAGTACTTC
D: .; V: TRBV19; J: TRBJ2-7; size: .; CDR3: CATRLEGGEQYF; DNA: TGTGCCACGCGACTTGAGGGTGGCGAGCAGTACTTC
D: .; V: TRBV28; J: TRBJ1-5; size: .; CDR3: CASLGGNQPQHF; DNA: TGTGCCAGCCTGGGGGGAAATCAGCCCCAGCATTTT
D: .; V: TRBV7-2; J: TRBJ1-5; size: .; CDR3: CASSLAGGQPQHF; DNA: TGTGCCAGCAGCTTAGCGGGGGGGCAGCCCCAGCATTTT
D: .; V: TRBV15; J: TRBJ1-4; size: .; CDR3: CATSREKTAHNEKLFF; DNA: TGCGCCACCAGCAGAGAGAAGACAGCGCATAATGAAAAACTGTTTTTT
D: TRBD1; V: TRBV6-6; J: TRBJ2-1; size: .; CDR3: CATNDRVVNEQFF; DNA: TGTGCCACTAATGACAGGGTCGTCAATGAGCAGTTCTTC
D: TRBD1; V: TRBV19; J: TRBJ1-1; size: .; CDR3: CASRPTGPTEAFF; DNA: TGTGCCAGTAGACCGACAGGGCCCACTGAAGCTTTCTTT
D: .; V: TRBV5-6; J: TRBJ2-1; size: few; CDR3: CASSLGTMEGEQFF; DNA: TGTGCCAGCAGCTTAGGCACGATGGAGGGTGAGCAGTTCTTC
D: .; V: TRBV19; J: TRBJ2-7; size: .; CDR3: CASSVGSEEVYEQYF; DNA: TGTGCCAGTAGCGTCGGCTCAGAAGAGGTTTACGAGCAGTACTTC
D: TRBD1; V: TRBV28; J: TRBJ1-5; size: .; CDR3: CASSPQGARQPQHF; DNA: TGTGCCAGCAGCCCCCAGGGGGCCCGACAGCCCCAGCATTTT
D: TRBD1; V: TRBV7-7; J: TRBJ1-3; size: .; CDR3: CASSSGQAFSGNTIYF; DNA: TGTGCCAGCAGCTCCGGACAGGCCTTCTCTGGAAACACCATATATTTT
D: .; V: TRBV6-5; J: TRBJ2-3; size: .; CDR3: CASSSDSWGTDTQYF; DNA: TGTGCCAGCAGTTCTGACTCCTGGGGCACAGATACGCAGTATTTT
D: TRBD2; V: TRBV5-1; J: TRBJ2-2; size: .; CDR3: CASSLVLAGGPGDTGELFF; DNA: TGCGCCAGCAGCTTAGTCCTAGCGGGAGGGCCTGGGGACACCGGGGAGCTGTTTTTT
D: .; V: TRBV4-3; J: TRBJ2-7; size: .; CDR3: CASSQGWAAALSYEQYF; DNA: TGCGCCAGCAGCCAAGGATGGGCAGCGGCCTTATCTTACGAGCAGTACTTC
D: .; V: TRBV5-5; J: TRBJ1-1; size: .; CDR3: CASSLETFGVYEAFF; DNA: TGTGCCAGCAGCTTGGAGACTTTCGGAGTATATGAAGCTTTCTTT
D: TRBD1; V: TRBV9; J: TRBJ2-1; size: .; CDR3: CASSRQGNEQFF; DNA: TGTGCCAGCAGCAGACAGGGCAATGAGCAGTTCTTC
D: .; V: TRBV11-1; J: TRBJ2-5; size: .; CDR3: CASSPGQQETQYF; DNA: TGTGCCAGCAGTCCAGGACAGCAAGAGACCCAGTACTTC
D: TRBD1; V: TRBV18; J: TRBJ2-7; size: .; CDR3: CASSPPGQAYEQYF; DNA: TGTGCCAGCTCACCACCGGGACAGGCCTACGAGCAGTACTTC
D: TRBD2; V: TRBV7-2; J: TRBJ2-2; size: once; CDR3: CASRPYILAGVETGELFF; DNA: TGTGCCAGCAGGCCTTATATCCTAGCGGGAGTGGAAACCGGGGAGCTGTTTTTT
D: .; V: TRBV27; J: TRBJ2-1; size: .; CDR3: CASSFGQGFYNEQFF; DNA: TGTGCCAGCAGTTTTGGGCAGGGTTTCTACAATGAGCAGTTCTTC
D: TRBD1; V: TRBV7-9; J: TRBJ1-2; size: .; CDR3: CASSLGQATAYGYTF; DNA: TGTGCCAGCAGCCTGGGACAGGCCACGGCCTATGGCTACACCTTC
D: .; V: TRBV2; J: TRBJ1-2; size: .; CDR3: CASAAGVDYGYTF; DNA: TGTGCCAGCGCGGCAGGGGTGGACTATGGCTACACCTTC
D: .; V: TRBV5-1; J: TRBJ2-7; size: .; CDR3: CASSSLLEEEQYF; DNA: TGCGCCAGCAGCTCGCTTCTGGAGGAGGAGCAGTACTTC
D: TRBD2; V: TRBV15; J: TRBJ2-3; size: .; CDR3: CATSREFVLAGGGGTDTQYF; DNA: TGTGCCACCAGCAGAGAATTTGTACTAGCGGGAGGAGGAGGCACAGATACGCAGTATTTT
D: .; V: TRBV6-5; J: TRBJ1-1; size: .; CDR3: CASSPSDSYTEAFF; DNA: TGTGCCAGCAGTCCCAGCGACAGTTACACTGAAGCTTTCTTT
D: TRBD2; V: TRBV25-1; J: TRBJ2-1; size: once; CDR3: CASRDQLAGSYNEQFF; DNA: TGTGCCAGCAGAGACCAACTAGCGGGGTCCTACAATGAGCAGTTCTTC
D: TRBD1; V: TRBV18; J: TRBJ2-1; size: .; CDR3: CASSRTGGEAYNEQFF; DNA: TGTGCCAGCTCCCGGACAGGGGGCGAAGCCTACAATGAGCAGTTCTTC
D: .; V: TRBV7-8; J: TRBJ1-1; size: .; CDR3: CASSPFGTENTEAFF; DNA: TGTGCCAGCAGCCCATTTGGGACTGAGAACACTGAAGCTTTCTTT
D: .; V: TRBV5-1; J: TRBJ2-2; size: .; CDR3: CASRYGTSNTGELFF; DNA: TGCGCCAGCAGATATGGGACTTCGAACACCGGGGAGCTGTTTTTT